This TCR beta chain was observed in a study of OX40 agonist ivuxolimab in advanced cancers. With baseline, cycle 4 day 1, and cycle 7 day 1 as timepoints, blood was sampled. Overall study findings and caveats: Certain nonresponding patients likewise had low normalized T-cell clonal expansion. Relative to CD4+, CD8+ T cells held more expanded clones on average.

Method: immunoSEQ multiplex PCR; TCRdb's copy keeps in-frame clones and lacks some. Altogether some 57,000 clones are present, approximately 81% being singletons, with the ten largest covering under 0.65%. Turning to this clone: What it recognizes is unknown.

CDR3 length: 12 amino acids. CDR1 and CDR2 (germline): SGHRS, YFSETQ. Between the trimmed V and J ends, which lost 5 bases and 0 bases, there was a span of 4 bases. The rearrangement uses TRBV5-1 and TRBJ2-3; D unresolved. The source material was CD4+ or CD8+ T cells sorted from blood, sampled in a trial of the OX40 agonist ivuxolimab. This receptor was taken from an adult with an advanced solid tumor such as melanoma, head and neck, liver or kidney cancer. The CDR3 region has the DNA TGCGCCAGCAGGCGCAGCACAGATACGCAGTATTTT. Amino acids: CASRRSTDTQYF.